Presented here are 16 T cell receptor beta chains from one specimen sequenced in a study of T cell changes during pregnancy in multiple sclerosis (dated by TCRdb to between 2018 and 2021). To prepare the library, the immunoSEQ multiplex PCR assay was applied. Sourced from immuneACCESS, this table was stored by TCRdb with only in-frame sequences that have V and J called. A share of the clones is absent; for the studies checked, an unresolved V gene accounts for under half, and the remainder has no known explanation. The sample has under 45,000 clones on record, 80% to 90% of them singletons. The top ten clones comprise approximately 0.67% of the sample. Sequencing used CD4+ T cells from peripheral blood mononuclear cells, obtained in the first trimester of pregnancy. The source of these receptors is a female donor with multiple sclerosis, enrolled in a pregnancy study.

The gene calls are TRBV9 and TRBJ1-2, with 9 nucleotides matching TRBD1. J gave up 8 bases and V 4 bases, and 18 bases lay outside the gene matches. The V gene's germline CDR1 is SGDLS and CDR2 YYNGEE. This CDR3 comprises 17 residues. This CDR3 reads CASSPEPGTGYHGGYTF. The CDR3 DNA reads TGTGCCAGCAGCCCGGAACCAGGGACAGGGTATCACGGGGGCTACACCTTC.

CDR3 residues: CASSLEYGETQYF. CDR3 sequence (DNA): TGTGCCAGCAGCTTAGAGTACGGAGAGACCCAGTACTTC. The chain couples TRBV7-2 to TRBJ2-5; D is ambiguous. Germline loops: CDR1 SGHTA, CDR2 FQGNSA. Trimming cost V 1 base and J 4 bases, with 7 bases left between them. This CDR3 spans 13 amino acids.

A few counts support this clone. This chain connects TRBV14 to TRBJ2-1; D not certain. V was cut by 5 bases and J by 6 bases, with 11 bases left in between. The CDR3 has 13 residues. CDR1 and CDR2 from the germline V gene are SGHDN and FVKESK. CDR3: CASSTQPFNEQFF. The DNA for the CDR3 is TGTGCCAGCAGCACACAACCTTTCAATGAGCAGTTCTTC.

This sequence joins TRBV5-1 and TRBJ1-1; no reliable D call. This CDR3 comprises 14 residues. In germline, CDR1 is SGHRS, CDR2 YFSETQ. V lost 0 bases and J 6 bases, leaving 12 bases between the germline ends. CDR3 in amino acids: CASSLEVGRAEAFF. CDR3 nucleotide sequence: TGCGCCAGCAGCTTGGAGGTAGGGAGGGCTGAAGCTTTCTTT.

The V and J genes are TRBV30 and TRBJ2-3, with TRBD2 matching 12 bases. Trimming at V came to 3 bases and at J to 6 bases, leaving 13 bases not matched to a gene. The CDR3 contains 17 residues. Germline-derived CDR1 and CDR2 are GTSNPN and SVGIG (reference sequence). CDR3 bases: TGTGCCTGGAGGAGGCCCCTAGCGGGAGGGCCGATGGATACGCAGTATTTT. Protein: CAWRRPLAGGPMDTQYF.

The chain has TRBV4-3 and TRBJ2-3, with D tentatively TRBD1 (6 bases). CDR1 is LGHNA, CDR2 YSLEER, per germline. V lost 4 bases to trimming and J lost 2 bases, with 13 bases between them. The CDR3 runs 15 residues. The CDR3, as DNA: TGCGCCAGCAGCCTGAAACAGGGCCCCACAGATACGCAGTATTTT. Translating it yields CASSLKQGPTDTQYF.

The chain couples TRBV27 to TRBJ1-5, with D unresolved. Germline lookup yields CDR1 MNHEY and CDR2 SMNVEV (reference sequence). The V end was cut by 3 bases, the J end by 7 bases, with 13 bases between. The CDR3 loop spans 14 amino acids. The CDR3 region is CASSLSWQRQPQHF. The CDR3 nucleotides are TGTGCCAGCAGTTTGTCCTGGCAGAGGCAGCCCCAGCATTTT.

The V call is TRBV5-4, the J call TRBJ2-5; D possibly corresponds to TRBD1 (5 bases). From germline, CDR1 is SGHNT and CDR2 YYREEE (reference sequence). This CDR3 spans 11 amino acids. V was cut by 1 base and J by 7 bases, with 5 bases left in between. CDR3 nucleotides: TGTGCCAGCAGCTTGCAGGGGACCCAGTACTTC. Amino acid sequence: CASSLQGTQYF.

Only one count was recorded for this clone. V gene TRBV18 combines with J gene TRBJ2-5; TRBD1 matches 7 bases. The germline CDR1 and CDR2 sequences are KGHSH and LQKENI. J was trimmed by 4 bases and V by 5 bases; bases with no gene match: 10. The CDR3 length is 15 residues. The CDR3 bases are TGTGCCAGCTCATCCTACAGGGGTGAGGGAGAGACCCAGTACTTC. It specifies CASSSYRGEGETQYF.

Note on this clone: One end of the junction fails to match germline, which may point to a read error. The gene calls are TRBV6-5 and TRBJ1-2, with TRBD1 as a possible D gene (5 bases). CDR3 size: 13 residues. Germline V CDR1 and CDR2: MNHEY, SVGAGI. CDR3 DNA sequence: TGTGCCAGCAGTTACTCTGGGGCCGCTGGCTGCACCTTC. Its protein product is CASSYSGAAGCTF.

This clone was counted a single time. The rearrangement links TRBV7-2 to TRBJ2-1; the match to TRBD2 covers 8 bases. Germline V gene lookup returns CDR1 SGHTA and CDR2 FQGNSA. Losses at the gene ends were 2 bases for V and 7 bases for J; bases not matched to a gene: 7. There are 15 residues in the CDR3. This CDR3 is CASSLLGTSGNEQFF. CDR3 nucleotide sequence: TGTGCCAGCAGCTTATTGGGGACTAGTGGGAATGAGCAGTTCTTC.

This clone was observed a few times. CDR3 in DNA: TGTGCCAGCAGTTCTCCGGGACTATCCTACAATGAGCAGTTCTTC. Protein sequence: CASSSPGLSYNEQFF. The chain recombines TRBV27 with TRBJ2-1, with TRBD2 matching 7 bases. Trimming cost V 4 bases and J 1 base; bases outside gene matches: 4. Germline V gives CDR1 MNHEY, CDR2 SMNVEV (reference sequence). This CDR3 has 15 residues.

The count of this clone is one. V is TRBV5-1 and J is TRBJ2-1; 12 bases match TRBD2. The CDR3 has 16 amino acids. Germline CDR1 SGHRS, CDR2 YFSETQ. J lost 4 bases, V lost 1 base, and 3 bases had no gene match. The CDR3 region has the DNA TGCGCCAGCAGCTTGCGGACTAGCGGGAATTACAATGAGCAGTTCTTC. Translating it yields CASSLRTSGNYNEQFF.

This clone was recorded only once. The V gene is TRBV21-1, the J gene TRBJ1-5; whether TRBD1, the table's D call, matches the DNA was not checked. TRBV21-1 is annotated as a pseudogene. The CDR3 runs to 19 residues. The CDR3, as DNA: TGTGCCAGCAGCCTTGAAAGGCACGACAGGGAGGATAGCAATCAGCCCCAGCATTTT. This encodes CASSLERHDREDSNQPQHF.

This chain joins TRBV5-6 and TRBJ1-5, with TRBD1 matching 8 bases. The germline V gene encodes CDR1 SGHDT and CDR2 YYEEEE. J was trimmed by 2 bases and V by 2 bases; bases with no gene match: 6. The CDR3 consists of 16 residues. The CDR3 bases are TGTGCCAGCAGCTTCGACAGGGGATCGGGCAATCAGCCCCAGCATTTT. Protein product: CASSFDRGSGNQPQHF.

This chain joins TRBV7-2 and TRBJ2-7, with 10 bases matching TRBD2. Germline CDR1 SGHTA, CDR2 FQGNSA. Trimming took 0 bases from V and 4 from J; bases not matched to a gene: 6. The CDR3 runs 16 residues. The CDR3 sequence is CASSLAQVAGGYEQYF. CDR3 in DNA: TGTGCCAGCAGCTTAGCGCAGGTAGCGGGAGGATACGAGCAGTACTTC.